This T cell receptor beta chain was obtained from a study of shared clonotypes between healthy human individuals. Study outcomes and limitations: Depth of sequencing was expected to influence donor clonotype sharing. Clonotypes not shared had lower generation probabilities than those common to all four donors. Naive CD4 clonotype sharing across a few donors was about 5%.

The V gene's germline CDR1 is SGHTA and CDR2 FQGNSA. Trimming pared 5 bases from V and 4 bases from J, leaving 19 bases between. The CDR3 is made up of 16 amino acids. To note about this clone: The antigen remains undetermined.

Per the authors' pipeline: Without quality scores, immunoSEQ junctional reads could not be filtered like full-length reads. This table comes from immunoSEQ multiplex PCR, and its TCRdb copy is limited to in-frame clones, with some not included. Clone size and V and J calls were adopted from that table, with D and trimming inferred from the DNA. The sample lists 2 million to 2.5 million clones; 93% were seen once. The source of this sequence is a man between 18 and 29 years old in good health. Some clones in this sample may be carry-over from other donors' samples. The chain is built from TRBV7-2 and TRBJ2-3; D is possibly TRBD2 (6 bases). Specimen: naive CD4+ T cells from PBMCs. Noted subset: CD45RA+ positively selected. DNA of the CDR3: TGTGCCAGCAGCCCCTTTGGAGGGACGGGGTCAGATACGCAGTATTTT. Its protein product is CASSPFGGTGSDTQYF.